This T cell receptor beta chain was sequenced in a study of CD8 T cells in ankylosing spondylitis. This clonotype was detected many times. The V and J ends lost 5 bases and 11 bases respectively, with 12 bases between them. There are 12 residues in the CDR3. Germline CDR1 reads LGHDT; CDR2 reads YNNKEL (reference sequence). TCRdb independently ran MiXCR on the 5' RACE reads; one entry per CDR3 protein. This table has about 320,000 distinct CDR3 sequences, about 9.9% appearing once. The chain has TRBV3-1 and TRBJ2-2; a weak D match, TRBD1 (5 bases). The receptor was derived from a female donor with ankylosing spondylitis or in good health (not recorded which). Sequenced material: blood, either unsorted or a sorted T cell fraction (not recorded which). CDR3 nucleotides: TGTGCCAGCAGCTCGACAGTTGGTGAGCTGTTTTTT. Its protein is CASSSTVGELFF.